The rows below give T cell receptor beta chains drawn from one sample of a study of blood T cell repertoires in COVID-19. Measured with immunoSEQ multiplex PCR; TCRdb has only the in-frame clones, and not every one. The sample contains some 28,000 clones, about 83% of which appear only once. Sequenced: peripheral blood. The source is a human donor in a cohort sampled during active COVID-19. Each CDR3 is given with its conserved first and last residue. The D gene is left open where the match is weak. Some rows mark clone size as missing; the rest say once, few, many or name a class of expanded clone.

CDR3 DNA,CDR3 protein,clone size,J gene,V gene,D gene
TGTGCCAGCAGCAAAGCGGGAGCGGTTAGCACAGATACGCAGTATTTT,CASSKAGAVSTDTQYF,once,TRBJ2-3,TRBV21-1,.
TGTGCCAGCAGCCGGGGAGGGGAAGAGACCCAGTACTTC,CASSRGGEETQYF,.,TRBJ2-5,TRBV3-1/TRBV3-2,TRBD2
TGTGCCAGCAGCACCACGCCGGACTACTTGAACACCGGGGAGCTGTTTTTT,CASSTTPDYLNTGELFF,.,TRBJ2-2,TRBV7-9,.
TGTGCCAGCAGCACGTCAGCGGGTCACACTGAAGCTTTCTTT,CASSTSAGHTEAFF,.,TRBJ1-1,TRBV11-2,.
TGTGCCAGCAGCCAAGGGCGGGAGCCCGCAGATACGCAGTATTTT,CASSQGREPADTQYF,.,TRBJ2-3,TRBV3-1/TRBV3-2,TRBD2
TGCGCCAGCAGTGAGGGGGACAGCCTGTGGACTGAAGCTTTCTTT,CASSEGDSLWTEAFF,.,TRBJ1-1,TRBV10-1,TRBD1
TGTGCCAGCGGAAAGGCACAGATTGCAACCGGGGAGCTGTTTTTT,CASGKAQIATGELFF,medium-sized,TRBJ2-2,TRBV27,.
TGTGCCAGCAGTACTGCCTGGACAGGGATCTACGAGCAGTACTTC,CASSTAWTGIYEQYF,.,TRBJ2-7,TRBV2,TRBD1
TGCGCCAGCAGCTTGGGGACAGAATACAATGAGCAGTTCTTC,CASSLGTEYNEQFF,.,TRBJ2-1,TRBV5-1,.
TGTGCCAGCAGTTTAAGGGGAGGGCCCCAGCAGGAAGCTTTCTTT,CASSLRGGPQQEAFF,.,TRBJ1-1,TRBV28,.
TGTGCCAGCAAGGCGGGGGGGCCTGATGAGCAGTTCTTC,CASKAGGPDEQFF,.,TRBJ2-1,TRBV6-5,TRBD2
TGCGCCAGCAGCTTTACTACTGACAGGAACTATGGCTACACCTTC,CASSFTTDRNYGYTF,.,TRBJ1-2,TRBV5-1,.
TGTGCCAGCAGCTTAGCGGGCGGGGGGGATAACTATGGCTACACCTTC,CASSLAGGGDNYGYTF,.,TRBJ1-2,TRBV7-9,.
TGTGCCAGCACCGTTCTCCCTAGCGGGTCTCTATCCTACGAGCAGTACTTC,CASTVLPSGSLSYEQYF,.,TRBJ2-7,TRBV28,TRBD2
TGTGCCAGCAGCTTGGGACTGACCCCTAGCACAGATACGCAGTATTTT,CASSLGLTPSTDTQYF,.,TRBJ2-3,TRBV11-3,.
TGTGCCAGCAGCTCCTTCCGCGAGCAGTACTTC,CASSSFREQYF,once,TRBJ2-7,TRBV28,.
TGTGCCAGCAGCCCGCGAGCAGGGGACAGGACTGAAGCTTTCTTT,CASSPRAGDRTEAFF,.,TRBJ1-1,TRBV7-2,TRBD1
TGTGCCATCTCAGGGACAGGGGCCGGCTACACCTTC,CAISGTGAGYTF,few,TRBJ1-2,TRBV10-3,TRBD1
TGTGCCAGCAGCTCACTCCCAGGGGGCGTCCACACTGAAGCTTTCTTT,CASSSLPGGVHTEAFF,.,TRBJ1-1,TRBV7-9,TRBD1
TGTGCCAGCAGTTTCAACAGGGGGCCCGAGCAGTACTTC,CASSFNRGPEQYF,.,TRBJ2-7,TRBV27,TRBD1
TGTGCCAGCAGCTTAGCAGTGGTCACAGGGGGCCGAGCTTTCTTT,CASSLAVVTGGRAFF,.,TRBJ1-1,TRBV7-9,TRBD1
TGCGCCAGCAGCGCTCCCCCACTAGCGGGAGGGCGGCAAGAGACCCAGTACTTC,CASSAPPLAGGRQETQYF,.,TRBJ2-5,TRBV10-1,TRBD2
TGCGCCAGCAGCGCGGGACAGACTTTCGGCAATGAGCAGTTCTTC,CASSAGQTFGNEQFF,.,TRBJ2-1,TRBV5-1,.
TGTGCTAGTGGCCTTGGGACAGCCTACAATCAGCCCCAGCATTTT,CASGLGTAYNQPQHF,.,TRBJ1-5,TRBV12-5,TRBD1
TGTGCCAGCAGCCGGGACTCCCTCGGGGTGGGGACCGGGGAGCTGTTTTTT,CASSRDSLGVGTGELFF,.,TRBJ2-2,TRBV9,.
TGTGCCATCAGTGAGGTCGGGGAGACCCAGTACTTC,CAISEVGETQYF,.,TRBJ2-5,TRBV10-3,.
TGCAGCGTTGAAAAGGGACAATCAGATACGCAGTATTTT,CSVEKGQSDTQYF,.,TRBJ2-3,TRBV29-1,.
TGTGCCATGGGGGGTGAACCCGAGCGGGCTGAAGCTTTCTTT,CAMGGEPERAEAFF,.,TRBJ1-1,TRBV10-3,.
TGTGCCAGCAGCTTGAACGTAGCTAACTATGGCTACACCTTC,CASSLNVANYGYTF,.,TRBJ1-2,TRBV5-5,.
TGCAGCGTCTGCGAACCTCCCTACGAGCAGTACTTC,CSVCEPPYEQYF,few,TRBJ2-7,TRBV29-1,.
TGTGCCACCAGTGATTCAGGGCCCCCTAATGAAAAACTGTTTTTT,CATSDSGPPNEKLFF,once,TRBJ1-4,TRBV24-1,.
TGCGCCAGCAGCTTGGCAGCGGGGGGTGGGGAGACCCAGTACTTC,CASSLAAGGGETQYF,once,TRBJ2-5,TRBV5-1,TRBD2
TGTGCCAGCAGCTTAGGAGCGGGTGAAAAACTGTTTTTT,CASSLGAGEKLFF,.,TRBJ1-4,TRBV7-7,.
TGTGCCAGCAGCCAATCCTTAATTCCGACAGGGGAGCATGAGCAGTTCTTC,CASSQSLIPTGEHEQFF,.,TRBJ2-1,TRBV14,TRBD1
TGTGCCAGCAGCTTAACCCCAGCGGGAGGCTCCCGCGGTACGCAGTATTTT,CASSLTPAGGSRGTQYF,few,TRBJ2-3,TRBV7-3,TRBD2
TGTGCCAGCAGCCCTCAAATTGGAGGCGAGCAGTACTTC,CASSPQIGGEQYF,.,TRBJ2-7,TRBV11-2,.
TGTGCCAGCAGCGTAGGGGGACTGGGGCTTGGGGAGCAGTACTTC,CASSVGGLGLGEQYF,once,TRBJ2-7,TRBV9,.
TGTGCCAGCAGCGTCACAGGGGGGTCCACAGATACGCAGTATTTT,CASSVTGGSTDTQYF,once,TRBJ2-3,TRBV7-8,TRBD1
TGCGCCAGCAGCTTGGGACAGGCCCAAGAGACCCAGTACTTC,CASSLGQAQETQYF,.,TRBJ2-5,TRBV5-1,.
TGTGCCAGCAACAGGGTAGACACTGAAGCTTTCTTT,CASNRVDTEAFF,once,TRBJ1-1,TRBV2,.
TGTGCCAGCAGCCGACAGGGGCAGCAGTACTTC,CASSRQGQQYF,.,TRBJ2-7,TRBV12-3/TRBV12-4,TRBD1
TGTGCCAGCTCACCCCCGCGGGCGGGGGTAGAGACCCAGTACTTC,CASSPPRAGVETQYF,.,TRBJ2-5,TRBV18,TRBD2
TGCGCCAGCAGGGGACCCGACAGGGTGGGTAATTCACCCCTCCACTTT,CASRGPDRVGNSPLHF,.,TRBJ1-6,TRBV5-1,TRBD1
TGCGCCAGCAGGGCGGGGAGAGTTCGAGCGGGCTATGGCTACACCTTC,CASRAGRVRAGYGYTF,.,TRBJ1-2,TRBV10-2,.
TGCGCCAGCAGCAACCCTAGCGGGAGGAGGTCTAATACCCAGTACTTC,CASSNPSGRRSNTQYF,.,TRBJ2-5,TRBV5-1,TRBD2
TGCGCCAGCAGCGATGGACAGGGGGCACTCACCGGGGAGCTGTTTTTT,CASSDGQGALTGELFF,.,TRBJ2-2,TRBV5-1,TRBD1
TGCGCCAGCAGCTTGACAGGCCTCTACGAGCAGTACTTC,CASSLTGLYEQYF,.,TRBJ2-7,TRBV5-1,.
TGTGCCAGCTCACCCGCCCCCTCTAAAGAGACCCAGTACTTC,CASSPAPSKETQYF,once,TRBJ2-5,TRBV18,.
TGTGCCAGCAGCTTAAGCGGGACCGCCAACAATGAGCAGTTCTTC,CASSLSGTANNEQFF,.,TRBJ2-1,TRBV11-3,TRBD2
TGTGCCAGCAGCGACCGGACTGGAATTGGGAGGATCTCCTACAATGAGCAGTTCTTC,CASSDRTGIGRISYNEQFF,.,TRBJ2-1,TRBV21-1,.
TGTGCCAGCAGCTTAGGCCGTCAGCAAGGGGGAGGCTACACCTTC,CASSLGRQQGGGYTF,.,TRBJ1-2,TRBV13,.
TGTGCCAGCAGCGTACAGGATGTGGCCTACAATGAGCAGTTCTTC,CASSVQDVAYNEQFF,.,TRBJ2-1,TRBV7-8,.
TGTGCCAGCAGCTTAGGTATGGCAGGGGACTACGAGCAGTACTTC,CASSLGMAGDYEQYF,.,TRBJ2-7,TRBV7-2,.
TGTGCCAGCAGTGAGAGTCAGGGGGCTGAAAAACTGTTTTTT,CASSESQGAEKLFF,.,TRBJ1-4,TRBV6-4,TRBD1
TGTGCCAGCAGTGTAAGTAGCGGGGGCTACAATGAGCAGTTCTTC,CASSVSSGGYNEQFF,.,TRBJ2-1,TRBV2,TRBD2
TGTGCCAGCAGGGGCCCTATTGGAAACGAGCAGTACTTC,CASRGPIGNEQYF,.,TRBJ2-7,TRBV7-2,.
TGTGCCAGCAGTTACATTCCATCGACAGCTAACGACTACGAGCAGTACTTC,CASSYIPSTANDYEQYF,.,TRBJ2-7,TRBV6-2/TRBV6-3,.
TGTGCCAGCTCACCGGACAGGGTCACTCAGCCCCAGCATTTT,CASSPDRVTQPQHF,few,TRBJ1-5,TRBV18,TRBD1
TGTGCCAGCCGACTTAACAGGGCAACTAATGAAAAACTGTTTTTT,CASRLNRATNEKLFF,.,TRBJ1-4,TRBV2,.